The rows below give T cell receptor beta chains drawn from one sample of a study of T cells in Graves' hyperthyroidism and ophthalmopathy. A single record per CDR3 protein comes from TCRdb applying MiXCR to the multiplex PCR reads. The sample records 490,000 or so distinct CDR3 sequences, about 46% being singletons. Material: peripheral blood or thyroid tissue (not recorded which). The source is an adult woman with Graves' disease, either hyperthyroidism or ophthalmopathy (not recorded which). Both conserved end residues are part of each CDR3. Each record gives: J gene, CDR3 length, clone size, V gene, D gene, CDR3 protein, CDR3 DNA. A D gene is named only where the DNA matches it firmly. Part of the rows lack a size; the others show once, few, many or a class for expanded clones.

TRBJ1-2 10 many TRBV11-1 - CASKVSGYTF TGTGCCTCGAAGGTCTCTGGCTACACCTTC
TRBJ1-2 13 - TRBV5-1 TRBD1 CASSHRQGYGYTF TGCGCCAGCAGCCATCGACAGGGCTATGGCTACACCTTC
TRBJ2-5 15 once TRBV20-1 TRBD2 CSATTSGRSSETQYF TGCAGTGCCACGACTAGCGGGAGGTCTTCGGAGACCCAGTACTTC
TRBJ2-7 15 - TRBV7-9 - CASSQDVADSYEQYF TGTGCCAGCAGCCAAGATGTCGCGGACTCCTACGAGCAGTACTTC
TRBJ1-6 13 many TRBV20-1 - CSARDLGNSPLHF TGCAGTGCTAGAGACCTCGGGAATTCACCCCTCCACTTT
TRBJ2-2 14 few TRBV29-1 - CSASVRGNTGELFF TGCAGCGCAAGCGTCAGGGGGAACACCGGGGAGCTGTTTTTT
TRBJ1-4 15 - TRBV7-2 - CASSLRGPSDEKLFF TGTGCCAGCAGCTTACGGGGCCCCTCTGATGAAAAACTGTTTTTT
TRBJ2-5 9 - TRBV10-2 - CATLMAQYF TGCGCCACTCTGATGGCCCAGTACTTC
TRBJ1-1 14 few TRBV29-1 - CSVLMGQMNTEAFF TGCAGCGTGCTAATGGGACAAATGAACACTGAAGCTTTCTTT
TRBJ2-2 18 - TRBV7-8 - CASSLDYIRQQMTGELFF TGTGCCAGCAGCTTAGATTACATCAGACAACAAATGACCGGGGAGCTGTTTTTT
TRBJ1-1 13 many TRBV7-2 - CASSPLMGTEAFF TGTGCCAGCAGCCCCCTTATGGGTACTGAAGCTTTCTTT
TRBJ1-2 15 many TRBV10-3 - CAISESRDTSYGYTF TGTGCCATCAGTGAGTCTCGAGACACCTCCTATGGCTACACCTTC
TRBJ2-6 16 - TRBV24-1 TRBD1 CATGSRQGGRANVLTF TGTGCCACCGGGTCACGACAGGGGGGCCGGGCCAACGTCCTGACTTTC
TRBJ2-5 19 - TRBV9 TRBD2 CASSLHRDYPIRYQETQYF TGTGCCAGCAGCCTTCACCGGGACTACCCTATACGTTACCAAGAGACCCAGTACTTC
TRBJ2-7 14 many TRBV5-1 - CATKGTVSSYEQYF TGCGCCACCAAAGGGACCGTCAGCTCCTACGAGCAGTACTTC
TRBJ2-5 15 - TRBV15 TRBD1 CATQLDRGRLEPQYF TGTGCCACTCAGCTGGACAGGGGGCGCTTAGAGCCCCAGTACTTC
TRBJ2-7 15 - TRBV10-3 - CAISARAGQSYEQYF TGTGCCATCAGTGCTAGGGCCGGGCAGTCCTACGAGCAGTACTTC
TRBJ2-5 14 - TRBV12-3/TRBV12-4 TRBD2 CASSFSTSGETQYF TGTGCCAGCAGTTTTTCGACTAGCGGAGAGACCCAGTACTTC
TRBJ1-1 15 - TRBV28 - CASSPPTWGGTEAFF TGTGCCAGCAGTCCCCCAACATGGGGGGGTACTGAAGCTTTCTTT
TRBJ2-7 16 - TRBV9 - CASSVAGGTVPYEQYF TGTGCCAGCAGCGTAGCGGGGGGGACAGTGCCCTACGAGCAGTACTTC
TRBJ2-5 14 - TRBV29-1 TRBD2 CSVEISGGFETQYF TGCAGCGTGGAGATTAGCGGGGGGTTTGAGACCCAGTACTTC
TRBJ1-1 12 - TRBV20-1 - CSAPRENTEAFF TGCAGTGCCCCCAGAGAGAACACTGAAGCTTTCTTT
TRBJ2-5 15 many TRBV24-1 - CATSDATGTQETQYF TGTGCCACCAGTGATGCTACAGGGACGCAAGAGACCCAGTACTTC
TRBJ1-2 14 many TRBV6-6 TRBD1 CASNKHRGSGGYTF TGTGCCAGCAACAAACACAGGGGTTCTGGTGGCTACACCTTC
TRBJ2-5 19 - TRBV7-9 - CASSLGTVDGIGFGGTQYF TGTGCCAGCAGCTTAGGCACCGTCGACGGAATTGGGTTCGGAGGAACCCAGTACTTC
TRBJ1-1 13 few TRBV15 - CATSRPRATEAFF TGTGCCACCAGCAGACCCAGGGCCACTGAAGCTTTCTTT
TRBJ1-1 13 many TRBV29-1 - CSVLGPSNTEAFF TGCAGCGTTCTCGGGCCATCGAACACTGAAGCTTTCTTT
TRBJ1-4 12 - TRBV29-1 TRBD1 CSVLETGEKLFF TGCAGCGTCCTCGAGACAGGGGAAAAACTGTTTTTT
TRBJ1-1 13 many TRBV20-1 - CSASGGPGTEAFF TGCAGTGCTAGCGGTGGGCCGGGAACTGAAGCTTTCTTT
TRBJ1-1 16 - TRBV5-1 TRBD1 CASSFLPGQGNTEAFF TGCGCCAGCAGCTTCCTCCCGGGACAGGGGAACACTGAAGCTTTCTTT
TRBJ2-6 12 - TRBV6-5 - CASSYPANVLTF TGTGCCAGCAGTTACCCGGCCAACGTCCTGACTTTC
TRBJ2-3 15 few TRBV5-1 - CASSSTASPADTQYF TGCGCCAGCAGCTCGACCGCTTCTCCGGCAGATACGCAGTATTTT
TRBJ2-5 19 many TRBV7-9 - CASSLEYRFAGKAKETQYF TGTGCCAGCAGCTTAGAATACAGATTCGCGGGAAAGGCCAAAGAGACCCAGTACTTC
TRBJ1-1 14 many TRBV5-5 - CASSVRHMNTEAFF TGTGCCAGCAGCGTAAGACACATGAACACTGAAGCTTTCTTT
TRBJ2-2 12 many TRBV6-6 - CASSRTVGELFF TGTGCCAGCAGTCGGACGGTCGGGGAGCTGTTTTTT
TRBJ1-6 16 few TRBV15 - CATSRDRGAGGSPLHF TGTGCCACCAGCAGAGATCGGGGGGCAGGTGGTTCACCCCTCCACTTT